This TCR beta chain emerged from a study of T cell changes during pregnancy in multiple sclerosis. The CDR3 spans 16 residues. Germline values: CDR1 SGHKS, CDR2 YYEKEE (reference sequence). Unmatched junction bases numbered 13, after V lost 4 bases and J lost 3 bases. Assay used: immunoSEQ multiplex PCR; TCRdb lists only in-frame clones, some missing. Among some 94,000 clones listed, about 91% were seen once. This chain uses TRBV5-5 with TRBJ2-7, with TRBD1 identical over 7 bases. This TCR was sampled from a female donor in good health, enrolled as a control in a pregnancy study. The sample consisted of peripheral blood, taken in the first trimester of pregnancy. The CDR3 sequence is CASSAGLPTGLYEQYF. CDR3 DNA sequence: TGTGCCAGCAGCGCCGGTCTACCGACAGGGCTCTACGAGCAGTACTTC.